These 28 T cell receptor beta chains share one sample of origin, sequenced in a study of beta chain features in type 1 diabetes. Their antigen targets remain unknown. Expressed TCRB transcripts were sequenced because the isolated RNA had all been reverse transcribed beforehand. Sequencing was performed with immunoSEQ multiplex PCR; in TCRdb, only in-frame clones are kept and a portion is missing. The sample consists of 100,000 to 150,000 clones, 17% of them appearing once. Study conclusions and caveats: Across all four CD4+ subsets, people with type 1 diabetes showed modestly shorter TCRB CDR3s.

The sequenced material came from central memory CD4+ T cells from blood. Receptors originate from a man aged 18 to 30 with type 1 diabetes.

This chain uses TRBV7-2 with TRBJ2-3; D is possibly TRBD2 (6 bases). The CDR3 loop spans 13 amino acids. Germline lookup yields CDR1 SGHTA and CDR2 FQGNSA. V gave up 5 bases and J gave up 2 bases, with 8 bases separating them. The CDR3 DNA follows: TGTGCCAGCAGCCGGGACTTCACAGATACGCAGTATTTT. Translating gives CASSRDFTDTQYF. Full variable domain (remainder filled in from reference TRBV7-2 and TRBJ2-3): GAGVSQSPSNKVTEKGKDVELRCDPISGHTALYWYRQSLGQGLEFLIYFQGNSAPDKSGLPSDRFSAERTGGSVSTLTIQRTQQEDSAVYLCASSRDFTDTQYFGPGTRLTVL.

This clone showed up just a few times. The J gene is TRBJ1-4, the V gene TRBV7-9, with 8 positions matching TRBD1. From germline, CDR1 is SEHNR and CDR2 FQNEAQ (reference sequence). J gave up 4 bases and V 5 bases, and 3 bases lay outside the gene matches. This CDR3 is 14 amino acids long. CDR3: CASSQGAGNEKLFF. As DNA, the CDR3 is TGTGCCAGCAGCCAGGGGGCGGGTAATGAAAAACTGTTTTTT.

This clone was picked up many times. The rearrangement uses TRBV7-9 and TRBJ2-5; no clear D gene. CDR3 length: 12 amino acids. The germline V gene has CDR1 SEHNR and CDR2 FQNEAQ (reference sequence). The V end was cut by 2 bases, the J end by 2 bases, with 3 bases between. The chain's CDR3 is CASSLLQETQYF. CDR3 sequence (DNA): TGTGCCAGCAGCTTACTGCAAGAGACCCAGTACTTC.

Concerning this clone: A much larger clone is a single base away; this may be a read error. Lacking the conserved final phenylalanine or tryptophan, this CDR3 likely reflects a read error. This chain uses TRBV7-2 with TRBJ1-1; no clear D gene. This CDR3 is built from 14 residues. From germline, CDR1 is SGHTA and CDR2 FQGNSA. V lost 5 bases and J lost 6, with 16 bases in between. The DNA for the CDR3 is TGTGCCAGCAGCCCGCCGGGCAGAGTTGCTGAAGCTTTCCTT. Protein: CASSPPGRVAEAFL.

With regard to this clone: Its ends do not fully match the called genes, so a read error is possible. The J gene is TRBJ1-2, the V gene TRBV7-2; 7 positions agree with TRBD1. Germline V gene sequence: CDR1 SGHTA, CDR2 FQGNSA. The CDR3 is 13 residues long. Here the CDR3 reads CASSLMEGQPRAF. DNA for the CDR3: TGTGCCAGCAGCCTCATGGAGGGACAGCCCCGCGCCTTC. Full variable domain (remainder filled in from reference TRBV7-2 and TRBJ1-2): GAGVSQSPSNKVTEKGKDVELRCDPISGHTALYWYRQSLGQGLEFLIYFQGNSAPDKSGLPSDRFSAERTGGSVSTLTIQRTQQEDSAVYLCASSLMEGQPRAFGSGTRLTVV.

This clone was seen a few times. The V gene is TRBV6-5, the J gene TRBJ2-7; 10 nucleotides agree with TRBD2. The CDR3 length is 14 residues. Germline CDR1 is MNHEY and CDR2 is SVGAGI. Germline trimming cut 5 bases from V and 7 bases from J; bases unmatched to any gene: 8. In DNA, the CDR3 is TGTGCCAGCAGTCACCTAGCGGGAGTGGGTGAGCAGTACTTC. The encoded protein is CASSHLAGVGEQYF.

This clone was seen a handful of times. The gene calls are TRBV7-2 and TRBJ2-5, with a possible D match to TRBD1 (5 bases). Trimming cost V 7 bases and J 5 bases, with 14 bases left between them. Germline V gene sequence: CDR1 SGHTA, CDR2 FQGNSA. The CDR3 covers 13 residues. This CDR3 is CASTLGLVETQYF. CDR3 DNA sequence: TGTGCCAGCACCTTGGGGCTAGTTGAGACCCAGTACTTC.

This clone has only a few counts. V gene TRBV7-9 combines with J gene TRBJ2-1; D might be TRBD1 (5 bases). CDR3 length: 13 residues. V lost 5 bases and J lost 4, with 9 bases in between. Germline V gene lookup returns CDR1 SEHNR and CDR2 FQNEAQ (reference sequence). CDR3 residues: CASSPDSYNEQFF. CDR3 DNA sequence: TGTGCCAGCAGCCCCGACAGTTACAATGAGCAGTTCTTC.

This clone has ten or more counts. This chain uses TRBV30 with TRBJ2-3; weak D call: TRBD2 (5 bases). Between the trimmed V and J ends, which lost 4 bases and 2 bases, there was a span of 10 bases. The CDR3 runs to 13 residues. CDR1 is GTSNPN, CDR2 SVGIG, per germline (reference sequence). For the CDR3, the DNA is TGTGCCTGGACCTGGACTTACACAGATACGCAGTATTTT. Its protein is CAWTWTYTDTQYF.

The chain couples TRBV29-1 to TRBJ1-3, with D maybe TRBD1 (6 bases). The CDR3 spans 12 residues. Germline CDR1 is SQVTM and CDR2 is ANQGSEA. The V gene lost 4 bases and the J gene lost 4 bases, with 8 bases spanning the gap. The CDR3 sequence: CSVVDRGNTIYF. CDR3 sequence (DNA): TGCAGCGTTGTAGACAGGGGAAACACCATATATTTT.

On this clone itself: Relative to the germline gene, one junction end is altered; a read error may explain this. V and J are TRBV5-4 and TRBJ2-1; 13 nucleotides align to TRBD2. From germline, CDR1 is SGHNT and CDR2 YYREEE (reference sequence). The CDR3 length is 17 residues. Here the CDR3 DNA reads TGCGCCAGCAGCCTCGGCCCACTAGCGGGGGGGTACAATGAGCAGTTCTTC. Protein product: CASSLGPLAGGYNEQFF.

This chain links TRBV14 with TRBJ2-1; unclear D gene. CDR3 length equals 13 residues. Germline CDR1 SGHDN, CDR2 FVKESK. V lost 4 bases and J 10 bases, leaving 14 bases between the germline ends. CDR3 nucleotides: TGTGCCAGCAGCCGCCTTGTGGGTCCGGAGCAGTTCTTC. This gives the protein CASSRLVGPEQFF.

This clone was observed a handful of times. A read error likely explains this, since a far larger clone differs by one base. The chain employs TRBV21-1 and TRBJ2-5. TRBV21-1 is deemed a pseudogene. The CDR3 length is 14 residues. In DNA, the CDR3 is TGTGCCAGCAGCAAAGAGGCGAACAAAGAGACCCAGTACTTC. This codes for CASSKEANKETQYF.

In this sample, this clone turned up a few times. This rearrangement joins TRBV5-1 to TRBJ2-5; possibly TRBD1 for D (6 bases). The V gene's germline CDR1 is SGHRS and CDR2 YFSETQ. The CDR3 length is 15 residues. V shed 1 base and J shed 0 bases, with 10 bases lying between them. CDR3 DNA: TGCGCCAGCAGCTTGACAGGACAGCACCAAGAGACCCAGTACTTC. Amino acids: CASSLTGQHQETQYF.

There are a few counts of this clone. The rearrangement joins TRBV7-9 to TRBJ2-1; D perhaps matches TRBD2 (5 bases). Trimming took 3 bases from V and 3 from J, leaving 21 bases between them. The V gene's germline CDR1 is SEHNR and CDR2 FQNEAQ (reference sequence). CDR3 size: 18 residues. The CDR3: CASSFPFGRADLYNEQFF. DNA of the CDR3: TGTGCCAGCAGCTTCCCTTTTGGAAGAGCGGACCTCTACAATGAGCAGTTCTTC.

This clone came up a few times. Its ends do not fully match the called genes, so a read error is possible. This specimen includes other DNA sequences encoding the same CDR3. The V call is TRBV7-7, the J call TRBJ2-5; weak D call: TRBD2 (6 bases). The CDR3 sequence is 14 residues long. The germline V gene has CDR1 SSHAT and CDR2 FNYEAQ (reference sequence). The CDR3: CASSFFGGRETQYF. Written as DNA, the CDR3 is TGTGCTAGCAGCTTTTTCGGGGGTCGAGAGACCCAGTACTTC.

This clone came up a few times. This chain connects TRBV7-9 to TRBJ2-2; D is ambiguous. The CDR3 covers 11 residues. V lost 4 bases to trimming and J lost 6 bases, with 3 bases between them. Germline lookup yields CDR1 SEHNR and CDR2 FQNEAQ (reference sequence). CDR3 in amino acids: CASSYAGELFF. CDR3 bases: TGTGCCAGCAGCTATGCCGGGGAGCTGTTTTTT.

V usage is TRBV7-2 and J usage is TRBJ2-3, with a weak D call TRBD2 (6 bases). The germline V gene encodes CDR1 SGHTA and CDR2 FQGNSA. CDR3 length: 14 residues. The germline V and J ends were trimmed by 5 bases and 4 bases, with 13 bases remaining between them. CDR3 region: CASSPGGAADTQYF. The DNA of the CDR3 is TGTGCCAGCAGCCCCGGGGGTGCGGCAGATACGCAGTATTTT.

J is TRBJ2-7 and V is TRBV4-2; the match to TRBD1 covers 11 bases. Germline V CDR1 and CDR2: LGHNA, YNFKEQ. The CDR3 runs to 16 residues. Trimming at V came to 0 bases and at J to 5 bases, leaving 6 bases not matched to a gene. This CDR3 reads CASSQDQDRGRNEQYF. The DNA for the CDR3 is TGTGCCAGCAGCCAAGATCAGGACAGGGGGCGGAACGAGCAGTACTTC.

The CDR3 region is CAWRGTTDTQYF. CDR3 DNA: TGTGCCTGGAGGGGAACTACAGATACGCAGTATTTT. The genes are TRBV30 and TRBJ2-3, with D hard to call. The CDR3 covers 12 residues. With 3 bases removed from V and 3 bases from J, the gap between germline ends came to 7 bases. Germline V gene sequence: CDR1 GTSNPN, CDR2 SVGIG (reference sequence).

V gene TRBV30 combines with J gene TRBJ1-4, with 10 bases aligning to TRBD1. Germline assignment: CDR1 GTSNPN and CDR2 SVGIG (reference sequence). V was clipped by 4 bases and J by 8 bases; unmatched bases: 7. CDR3 length equals 14 residues. CDR3 nucleotide sequence: TGTGCCTGGACCAAGGGACAGGGGACGGAAAAACTGTTTTTT. Amino acid sequence: CAWTKGQGTEKLFF. The full variable domain, with the rest looked up from reference TRBV30 and TRBJ1-4, is SQTIHQWPATLVQPVGSPLSLECTVEGTSNPNLYWYRQAAGRGLQLLFYSVGIGQISSEVPQNLSASRPQDRQFILSSKKLLLSDSGFYLCAWTKGQGTEKLFFGSGTQLSVL.

The table lists this clone with a count of one. The chain uses TRBV5-6 and TRBJ2-2; maybe TRBD2 (6 bases). This CDR3 contains 15 residues. Germline CDR1 reads SGHDT; CDR2 reads YYEEEE. Trimming took off 0 bases at V and 4 bases at J, with 10 bases between the two ends. The CDR3 is CASSLGGASTGELFF. The DNA of the CDR3 is TGTGCCAGCAGCTTGGGCGGGGCCAGCACCGGGGAGCTGTTTTTT.

In this sample, this clone turned up many times. This rearrangement joins TRBV7-2 to TRBJ1-4; the D is unclear. From germline, CDR1 is SGHTA and CDR2 FQGNSA. Trimming stripped 6 bases from V and 8 bases from J, with 13 bases between. This CDR3 has 13 amino acids. CDR3 protein: CASSPEPAEKLFF. The DNA for the CDR3 is TGTGCCAGCAGTCCCGAGCCTGCGGAAAAACTGTTTTTT.

By share, this clone ranks as medium-sized. V is TRBV2 and J is TRBJ2-1; 13 bases match TRBD2. V lost 10 bases to trimming and J lost 4 bases; unmatched junction nucleotides: 4. Germline lookup yields CDR1 SNHLY and CDR2 FYNNEI. There are 14 residues in the CDR3. This CDR3 reads CAMKGLAGYNEQFF. The CDR3 nucleotides are TGTGCCATGAAGGGACTAGCGGGGTACAATGAGCAGTTCTTC. The whole variable domain, remainder taken from reference TRBV2 and TRBJ2-1, is EPEVTQTPSHQVTQMGQEVILRCVPISNHLYFYWYRQILGQKVEFLVSFYNNEISEKSEIFDDQFSVERPDGSNFTLKIRSTKLEDSAMYFCAMKGLAGYNEQFFGPGTRLTVL.

This chain links TRBV6-6 with TRBJ1-1, with D possibly matching TRBD1 (5 bases). Germline-derived CDR1 and CDR2 are MNHNY and SVGAGI (reference sequence). Trimming cost V 5 bases and J 4 bases, with 20 bases left between them. The CDR3 runs 16 residues. The CDR3 is CASSPRAGGRITEAFF. The CDR3, as DNA: TGTGCCAGCAGTCCCCGGGCTGGGGGACGGATCACTGAAGCTTTCTTT.

This clone has a handful of counts. The rearrangement uses TRBV18 and TRBJ1-5; tentatively, D is TRBD1 (6 bases). Between the trimmed V and J ends, which lost 1 base and 5 bases, there was a span of 21 bases. This CDR3 is 18 amino acids long. The germline V gene has CDR1 KGHSH and CDR2 LQKENI. CDR3 sequence reads: CASSPLGSGGAQDQPQHF. The CDR3 nucleotides read TGTGCCAGCTCACCACTGGGTTCGGGGGGGGCACAAGATCAGCCCCAGCATTTT. Complete variable domain (other parts from reference TRBV18 and TRBJ1-5): NAGVMQNPRHLVRRRGQEARLRCSPMKGHSHVYWYRQLPEEGLKFMVYLQKENIIDESGMPKERFSAEFPKEGPSILRIQQVVRGDSAAYFCASSPLGSGGAQDQPQHFGDGTRLSIL.

V and J are TRBV29-1 and TRBJ1-1; D gene unclear. CDR1 and CDR2 from the germline V gene are SQVTM and ANQGSEA. V dropped 0 bases and J dropped 1 base, with 6 bases sitting between them. The CDR3 contains 13 residues. The DNA for the CDR3 is TGCAGCGTTGAAGATGCAGAGAACACTGAAGCTTTCTTT. It yields the protein CSVEDAENTEAFF.

J is TRBJ2-3 and V is TRBV5-6; TRBD2 might be the D (6 bases). V was shortened by 4 bases and J by 2 bases, with 17 bases between the two germline ends. The CDR3 contains 16 residues. Germline assignment: CDR1 SGHDT and CDR2 YYEEEE. CDR3 nucleotide sequence: TGTGCCAGCAGCCCCCGCAAGCGGGCCATCACAGATACGCAGTATTTT. Translating gives CASSPRKRAITDTQYF.